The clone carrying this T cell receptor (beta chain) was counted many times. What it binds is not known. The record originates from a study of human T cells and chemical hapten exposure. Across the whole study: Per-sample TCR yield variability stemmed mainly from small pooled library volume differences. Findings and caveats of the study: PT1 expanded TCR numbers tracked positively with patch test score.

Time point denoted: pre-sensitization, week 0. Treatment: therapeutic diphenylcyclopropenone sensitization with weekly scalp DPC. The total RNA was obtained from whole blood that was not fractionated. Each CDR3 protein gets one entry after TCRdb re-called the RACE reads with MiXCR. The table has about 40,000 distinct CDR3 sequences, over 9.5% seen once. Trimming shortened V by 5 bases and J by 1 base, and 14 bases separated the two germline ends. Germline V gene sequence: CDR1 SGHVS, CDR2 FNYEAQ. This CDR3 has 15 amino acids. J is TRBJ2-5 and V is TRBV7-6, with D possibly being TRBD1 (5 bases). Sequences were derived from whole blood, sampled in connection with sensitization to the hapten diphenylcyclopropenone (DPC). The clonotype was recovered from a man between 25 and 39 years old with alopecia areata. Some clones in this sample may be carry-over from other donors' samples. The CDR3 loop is CASSPNPTAQETQYF. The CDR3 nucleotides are TGTGCCAGCAGCCCCAACCCGACAGCCCAAGAGACCCAGTACTTC.